This T cell receptor beta chain stems from a study of blood T cell repertoires in COVID-19. About the research overall: Acute-phase and convalescent COVID-19 samples originated in the United States, Italy and Spain. Sources were T cells, B-cell-depleted T cells, or PBMCs; the material itself was cDNA or gDNA.

The ends were cut back, 7 bases at V and 5 bases at J, with 17 bases in the middle. Germline V CDR1 and CDR2: MNHEY, SMNVEV (reference sequence). The CDR3 contains 14 residues. Donors in Cohort 3 who had recovered were those with two negative PCRs, healthcare professional clearance, or resolution of their symptoms. Original data processing: Amplification of reference gene primers provided the estimated nucleated cell counts. TCRdb keeps only in-frame clones here, not all; method: immunoSEQ multiplex PCR. The V and J calls and clone size are taken from that table; D and trimming were inferred from the DNA. Counted here are about 300,000 clones, 85% to 90% occurring once; the ten biggest clones make up around 9.3%.

The chain has TRBV27 and TRBJ1-1; D gene unclear. This sequence originates from a woman between 18 and 29 years old who had recovered from COVID-19. The sequencing sample was made of PBMCs or T cells enriched from blood (not recorded which). The CDR3 spells CASISGSGGTEAFF. The CDR3, as DNA: TGTGCCAGCATATCCGGCTCGGGTGGGACTGAAGCTTTCTTT.